This is a list of T cell receptor beta chains from one sample in a study of OX40 agonist ivuxolimab in advanced cancers. The method was immunoSEQ multiplex PCR; TCRdb's version includes in-frame clones alone and lacks a portion of them. Here the sample spans about 80,000 clones, around 92% being singletons. The source material was CD4+ or CD8+ T cells sorted from blood, sampled in a trial of the OX40 agonist ivuxolimab. The receptors were sampled from an adult with an advanced solid tumor such as melanoma, head and neck, liver or kidney cancer. Both conserved end residues are part of each CDR3. A D gene is named only where the DNA matches it firmly. The size field is filled for only some rows; it gives once, few, many or a size class.

j_call	d_call	clone_size	v_call	cdr3_nt	cdr3_aa
TRBJ2-7	NA	NA	TRBV7-9	TGTGCCAGCAGCCCCGGGTACGAGCAGTACTTC	CASSPGYEQYF
TRBJ1-2	TRBD1	NA	TRBV15	TGTGCCACCAGCAGAGATATGGTTGCAGGGGGTATCTATGGCTACACCTTC	CATSRDMVAGGIYGYTF
TRBJ1-1	TRBD1	NA	TRBV4-2	TGTGCCAGCAGCCAGACAGGGGCTGGGACTGAAGCTTTCTTT	CASSQTGAGTEAFF
TRBJ2-2	NA	once	TRBV5-6	TGTGCCAGCAGCGCCGGGTCCTGGGGCCCGACCGGGGAGCTGTTTTTT	CASSAGSWGPTGELFF
TRBJ1-2	NA	NA	TRBV4-3	TGCGCCAGCAGCCAAGATCTGGCCAGTACCCTGCATGGCTACACCTTC	CASSQDLASTLHGYTF
TRBJ2-1	TRBD2	NA	TRBV6-6	TGTGCCAGCAGCTACCAGCGGGGGGGCACAGATGAGCAGTTCTTC	CASSYQRGGTDEQFF
TRBJ2-7	NA	NA	TRBV27	TGTGCCAGCAGTTTGGGGACACACTCCGGAGCTACCGAGCAGTACTTC	CASSLGTHSGATEQYF
TRBJ2-7	TRBD1	NA	TRBV2	TGTGCCAGCAGTGAAGAGTGGACAGGGCTCTACGAGCAGTACTTC	CASSEEWTGLYEQYF
TRBJ1-5	NA	NA	TRBV9	TGTGCCAGCAGCGTAGGAGCGGACAGCAATCAGCCCCAGCATTTT	CASSVGADSNQPQHF
TRBJ1-2	NA	few	TRBV27	TGTGCCAGCAGTCCAGGGGCCCTGCCTTATGGCTACACCTTC	CASSPGALPYGYTF
TRBJ2-5	TRBD2	NA	TRBV19	TGTGCCAGTAGTATAGAGATTAGCGGGGGGCTCCAAGAGACCCAGTACTTC	CASSIEISGGLQETQYF